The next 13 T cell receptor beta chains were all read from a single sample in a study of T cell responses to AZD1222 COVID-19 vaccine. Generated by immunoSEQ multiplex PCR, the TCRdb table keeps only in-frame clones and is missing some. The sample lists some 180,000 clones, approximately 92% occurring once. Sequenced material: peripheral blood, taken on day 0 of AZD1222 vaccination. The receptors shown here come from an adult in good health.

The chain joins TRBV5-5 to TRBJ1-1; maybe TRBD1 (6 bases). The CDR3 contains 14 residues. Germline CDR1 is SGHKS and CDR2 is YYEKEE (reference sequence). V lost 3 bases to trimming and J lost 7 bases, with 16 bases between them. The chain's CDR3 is CASSYYRDWGEAFF. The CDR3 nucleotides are TGTGCCAGCAGCTACTACAGGGATTGGGGTGAAGCTTTCTTT.

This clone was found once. CDR3 bases: TGTGCCAGTAGTGACAGGGATAAATTAGCCTATGGCTACACCTTC. Its protein product is CASSDRDKLAYGYTF. The V gene is TRBV19, the J gene TRBJ1-2; TRBD1 agrees at 7 bases. V was pared by 5 bases and J by 4 bases, with 10 bases of the junction left unmatched. CDR1 LNHDA and CDR2 SQIVND come from the germline V gene (reference sequence). This CDR3 contains 15 residues.

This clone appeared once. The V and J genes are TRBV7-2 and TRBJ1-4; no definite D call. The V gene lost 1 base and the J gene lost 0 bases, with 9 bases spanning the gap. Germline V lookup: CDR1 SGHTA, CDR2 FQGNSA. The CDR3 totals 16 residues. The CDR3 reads CASSLGQTTTNEKLFF. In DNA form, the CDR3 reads TGTGCCAGCAGCTTAGGCCAGACGACAACTAATGAAAAACTGTTTTTT.

CDR3 amino acids: CASSLGDSSYEQYF. The CDR3 DNA follows: TGTGCCAGCAGCCTAGGGGACAGCTCCTACGAGCAGTACTTC. The rearrangement joins TRBV5-6 to TRBJ2-7; TRBD1 matches 7 bases. The CDR3 runs 14 residues. The V gene's germline CDR1 is SGHDT and CDR2 YYEEEE. V was pared by 4 bases and J by 0 bases, with 4 bases of the junction left unmatched.

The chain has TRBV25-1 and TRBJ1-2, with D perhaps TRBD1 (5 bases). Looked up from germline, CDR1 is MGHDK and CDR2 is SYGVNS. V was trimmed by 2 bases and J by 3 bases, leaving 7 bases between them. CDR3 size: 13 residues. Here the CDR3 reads CASSEGDHYGYTF. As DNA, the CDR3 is TGTGCCAGCAGTGAAGGGGACCACTATGGCTACACCTTC.

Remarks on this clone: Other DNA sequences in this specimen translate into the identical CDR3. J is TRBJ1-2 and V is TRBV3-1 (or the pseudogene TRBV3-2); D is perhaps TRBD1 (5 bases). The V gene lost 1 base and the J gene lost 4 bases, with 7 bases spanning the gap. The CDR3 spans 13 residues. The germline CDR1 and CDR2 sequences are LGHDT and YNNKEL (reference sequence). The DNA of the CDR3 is TGTGCCAGCAGCCAAGGACAGTCCTATGGCTACACCTTC. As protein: CASSQGQSYGYTF.

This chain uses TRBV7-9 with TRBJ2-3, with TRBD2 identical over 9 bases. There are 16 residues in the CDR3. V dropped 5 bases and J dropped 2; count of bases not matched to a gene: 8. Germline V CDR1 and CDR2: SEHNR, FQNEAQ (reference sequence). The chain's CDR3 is CASSPSGGILTDTQYF. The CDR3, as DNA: TGTGCCAGCAGCCCCAGCGGGGGGATCCTCACAGATACGCAGTATTTT.

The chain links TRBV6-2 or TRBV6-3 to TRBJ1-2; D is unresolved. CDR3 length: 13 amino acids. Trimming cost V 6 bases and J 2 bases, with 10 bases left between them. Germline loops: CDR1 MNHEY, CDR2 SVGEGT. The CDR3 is CASSETENYGYTF. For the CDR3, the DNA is TGTGCCAGCAGCGAAACAGAGAACTATGGCTACACCTTC.

The DNA of the CDR3 is TGTGCCAGCCGGACAGGGTACACTGAAGCTTTCTTT. It translates to CASRTGYTEAFF. The chain joins TRBV28 to TRBJ1-1; the match to TRBD1 covers 8 bases. The CDR3 is 12 amino acids. Trimming removed 8 bases from V and 3 bases from J; junction bases left unmatched: 2. The germline V gene has CDR1 MDHEN and CDR2 SYDVKM.

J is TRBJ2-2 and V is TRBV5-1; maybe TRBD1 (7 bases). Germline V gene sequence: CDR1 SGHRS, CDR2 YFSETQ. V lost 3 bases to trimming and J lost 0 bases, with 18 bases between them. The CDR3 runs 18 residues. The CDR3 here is CASSYPGQGGPNTGELFF. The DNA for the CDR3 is TGCGCCAGCAGCTACCCTGGTCAGGGGGGACCGAACACCGGGGAGCTGTTTTTT.

The CDR3 loop reads CASSFDSGEYNEQFF. CDR3 coding DNA: TGTGCCAGCAGCTTCGACAGCGGGGAGTACAATGAGCAGTTCTTC. V and J are TRBV7-3 and TRBJ2-1, with 7 bases that match TRBD2. The trim removed 3 bases at V and 4 bases at J, leaving 6 bases unmatched. The CDR3 totals 15 residues. CDR1 and CDR2 from the germline V gene are SGHTA and FQGTGA.

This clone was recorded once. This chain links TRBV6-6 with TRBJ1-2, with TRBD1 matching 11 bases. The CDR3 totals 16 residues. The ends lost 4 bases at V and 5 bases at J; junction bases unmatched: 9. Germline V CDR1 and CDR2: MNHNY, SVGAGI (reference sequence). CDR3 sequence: CASSFPDRGRRYGYTF. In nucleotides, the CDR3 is TGTGCCAGCAGTTTTCCGGACAGGGGGCGAAGATATGGCTACACCTTC.

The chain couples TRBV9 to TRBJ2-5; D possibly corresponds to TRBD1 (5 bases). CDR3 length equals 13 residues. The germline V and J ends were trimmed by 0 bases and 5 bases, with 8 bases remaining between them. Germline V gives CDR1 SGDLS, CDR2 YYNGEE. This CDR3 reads CASSVAGWETQYF. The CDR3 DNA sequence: TGTGCCAGCAGCGTAGCAGGGTGGGAGACCCAGTACTTC.